The 15 T cell receptor beta chains below all came from one sample that was sequenced in a study of Ad26.COV2.S vaccination and SARS-CoV-2 variants. The treatment is: about 20 received Ad26.COV2.S at low or high dose, single or two shots; five or six received placebo; per-sample allocation not given. Day 63 after the first vaccine or placebo injection was the time point for sampling. The assay was immunoSEQ multiplex PCR, and TCRdb's table has in-frame clones only and misses some. This table holds around 240,000 clones, approximately 88% found once. This specimen consisted of peripheral blood, obtained in a trial of Ad26.COV2.S vaccine versus placebo. These receptors were collected from a person between 18 and 65 years old who received the Ad26.COV2.S COVID-19 vaccine or a placebo.

This clone is a singleton in its sample. The J gene is TRBJ2-7, the V gene TRBV30, with a tentative D call TRBD1 (6 bases). Trimming cost V 4 bases and J 6 bases, with 13 bases left between them. The CDR3 loop spans 12 amino acids. CDR1 and CDR2 from the germline V gene are GTSNPN and SVGIG (reference sequence). This chain's CDR3 is CAWTGTPGEQYF. DNA for the CDR3: TGTGCCTGGACCGGGACACCTGGCGAGCAGTACTTC.

The chain links TRBV7-2 to TRBJ2-1; D may be TRBD2 (6 bases). V lost 5 bases to trimming and J lost 8 bases, with 19 bases between them. CDR3 size: 15 residues. In germline, CDR1 is SGHTA, CDR2 FQGNSA. The CDR3 spells CASSPESGPRHEQFF. The CDR3 DNA is TGTGCCAGCAGCCCTGAGAGCGGGCCCCGGCATGAGCAGTTCTTC.

The chain couples TRBV6-2 or TRBV6-3 to TRBJ2-7; D is unclear. V shed 2 bases and J shed 1 base, with 6 bases lying between them. The CDR3 covers 13 residues. Germline-derived CDR1 and CDR2 are MNHEY and SVGEGT. CDR3 loop: CASSYGESYEQYF. CDR3 DNA sequence: TGTGCCAGCAGTTACGGTGAGTCCTACGAGCAGTACTTC.

The V gene is TRBV19, the J gene TRBJ1-6, with D possibly TRBD1 on 6 matching bases. Trimming left V 3 bases short and J 8 bases short, with 17 bases between. The CDR3 is made up of 16 amino acids. The germline CDR1 and CDR2 sequences are LNHDA and SQIVND (reference sequence). The CDR3 is CASSISPGGAHSPLHF. Here the CDR3 DNA reads TGTGCCAGTAGTATCTCCCCGGGGGGCGCTCATTCACCCCTCCACTTT.

This chain uses TRBV29-1 with TRBJ1-5; D ambiguous. The ends were cut back, 1 base at V and 5 bases at J, with 9 bases in the middle. Germline CDR1 SQVTM, CDR2 ANQGSEA. The CDR3 covers 13 residues. The CDR3 spells CSVEASPDQPQHF. CDR3 coding DNA: TGCAGCGTTGAAGCCAGCCCCGATCAGCCCCAGCATTTT.

V usage is TRBV28 and J usage is TRBJ1-5, with TRBD1 as a possible D gene (5 bases). The CDR3 has 15 residues. V lost 9 bases, J lost 0 bases, and 15 bases lay in between. Germline CDR1 is MDHEN and CDR2 is SYDVKM. The CDR3 sequence: CASSLTDISNQPQHF. DNA of the CDR3: TGTGCCAGTAGTCTGACAGATATTAGCAATCAGCCCCAGCATTTT.

The chain is built from TRBV7-2 and TRBJ1-2; 8 bases map to TRBD1. V shed 5 bases and J 4 bases; nucleotides not matched to a gene: 12. The CDR3 covers 16 residues. The germline CDR1 and CDR2 sequences are SGHTA and FQGNSA. The CDR3 bases are TGTGCCAGCAGCACCCGTCCTGAGGACAGGGTCTATGGCTACACCTTC. It yields the protein CASSTRPEDRVYGYTF. Looking up the rest from reference TRBV7-2 and TRBJ1-2 gives the full variable domain: GAGVSQSPSNKVTEKGKDVELRCDPISGHTALYWYRQSLGQGLEFLIYFQGNSAPDKSGLPSDRFSAERTGGSVSTLTIQRTQQEDSAVYLCASSTRPEDRVYGYTFGSGTRLTVV.

The J gene is TRBJ2-1, the V gene TRBV7-2; 10 bases map to TRBD2. V gave up 2 bases and J gave up 8 bases; unmatched junction bases: 3. This CDR3 comprises 14 residues. Germline loops: CDR1 SGHTA, CDR2 FQGNSA. The CDR3 spells CASSLRSGGDEQFF. The DNA of the CDR3 is TGTGCCAGCAGCTTAAGGAGCGGGGGGGATGAGCAGTTCTTC. Variable domain in full (rest from reference TRBV7-2 and TRBJ2-1): GAGVSQSPSNKVTEKGKDVELRCDPISGHTALYWYRQSLGQGLEFLIYFQGNSAPDKSGLPSDRFSAERTGGSVSTLTIQRTQQEDSAVYLCASSLRSGGDEQFFGPGTRLTVL.

The V gene is TRBV5-3, the J gene TRBJ2-7; D remains unclear. TRBV5-3 is an ORF; its function is uncertain. The germline V and J ends were trimmed by 1 base and 0 bases, with 8 bases remaining between them. There are 14 residues in the CDR3. The CDR3 DNA follows: TGTGCCAGAAGCTTGACAGAACGCTCCTACGAGCAGTACTTC. Translated, it gives CARSLTERSYEQYF.

The V call is TRBV19, the J call TRBJ2-1; D ambiguous. This CDR3 has 12 residues. Between the trimmed V and J ends, which lost 3 bases and 5 bases, there was a span of 5 bases. Germline assignment: CDR1 LNHDA and CDR2 SQIVND (reference sequence). CDR3 DNA: TGTGCCAGTAGTATCTTGAACAATGAGCAGTTCTTC. Encoded protein: CASSILNNEQFF.

The chain joins TRBV27 to TRBJ2-1; 7 bases are a match to TRBD1. The CDR3 covers 16 residues. The V segment lost 5 bases and the J segment 7 bases; nucleotides outside the gene matches: 14. Germline CDR1 MNHEY, CDR2 SMNVEV (reference sequence). CDR3 in amino acids: CASSPRQGPLSNEQFF. The DNA for the CDR3 is TGTGCCAGCAGTCCAAGACAGGGCCCTTTGTCGAATGAGCAGTTCTTC.

The gene calls are TRBV6-1 and TRBJ1-6; D is unclear. The V end was cut by 1 base, the J end by 7 bases, with 11 bases between. Germline V gene data show CDR1 as MNHNS and CDR2 as SASEGT. The CDR3 consists of 15 residues. The CDR3 here is CASSEGAALNSPLHF. CDR3 nucleotide sequence: TGTGCCAGCAGTGAAGGGGCAGCTCTGAATTCACCCCTCCACTTT.

This clone turned up a few times. V gene TRBV10-3 combines with J gene TRBJ2-2, with 8 nucleotides matching TRBD2. The V gene's germline CDR1 is ENHRY and CDR2 SYGVKD. The CDR3 is 15 residues long. V was pared by 8 bases and J by 5 bases, with 10 bases of the junction left unmatched. For the CDR3, the DNA is TGTGCCATCGGTGGGGGGACTAGTAGTACCGGGGAGCTGTTTTTT. Translated, it gives CAIGGGTSSTGELFF.

The chain links TRBV27 to TRBJ2-3; 9 bases are shared with TRBD2. Germline V CDR1 and CDR2: MNHEY, SMNVEV (reference sequence). The CDR3 has 15 residues. V trimming: 1 base; J trimming: 5 bases; junction bases outside the gene matches: 4. CDR3 in DNA: TGTGCCAGCAGTTTATATCCTAGCGGGGAAGATACGCAGTATTTT. Protein sequence: CASSLYPSGEDTQYF.

The chain recombines TRBV12-3 or TRBV12-4 with TRBJ2-7; weak D call: TRBD2 (6 bases). The CDR3 extends over 13 amino acids. V lost 0 bases and J 3 bases, leaving 6 bases between the germline ends. Written as DNA, the CDR3 is TGTGCCAGCAGTTTAGCAGCGGGCTACGAGCAGTACTTC. Its protein is CASSLAAGYEQYF.